This T cell receptor (beta chain) was recorded in a study of blood T cell repertoires in COVID-19. Study-level background: T cells, B-cell-depleted T cells, or PBMCs supplied cDNA or gDNA.

The V gene's germline CDR1 is LNHDA and CDR2 SQIVND (reference sequence). The CDR3 covers 15 residues. The trim removed 7 bases at V and 4 bases at J, leaving 9 bases unmatched. Clones were read by immunoSEQ multiplex PCR, and TCRdb kept only the in-frame ones, dropping some. The data show around 190,000 clones, 75% to 90% seen once. The study assigned cohorts using participant-reported clinical history. Cohort 3 donors counted as recovered after two negative PCRs, clearance, or resolved symptoms. This chain connects TRBV19 to TRBJ1-5; 8 positions agree with TRBD1. The receptor comes from a man aged 35 to 55 who had recovered from COVID-19. The sample consisted of PBMCs or T cells enriched from blood (not recorded which). The CDR3, as DNA: TGTGCCAGTACCTCGACAGGGGCAGGGAATCAGCCCCAGCATTTT. This translates into CASTSTGAGNQPQHF.